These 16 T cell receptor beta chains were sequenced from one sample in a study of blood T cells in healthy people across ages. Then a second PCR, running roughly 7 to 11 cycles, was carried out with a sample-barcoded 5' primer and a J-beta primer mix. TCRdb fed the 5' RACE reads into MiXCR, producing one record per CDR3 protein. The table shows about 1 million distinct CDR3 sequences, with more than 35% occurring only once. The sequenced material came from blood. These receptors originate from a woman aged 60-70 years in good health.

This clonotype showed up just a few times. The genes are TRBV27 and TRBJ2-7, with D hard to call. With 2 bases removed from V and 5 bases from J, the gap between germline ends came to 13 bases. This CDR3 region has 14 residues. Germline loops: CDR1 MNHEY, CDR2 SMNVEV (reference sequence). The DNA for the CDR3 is TGTGCCAGCAGTTTAATAGGATCTGGGAACGAGCAGTACTTC. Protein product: CASSLIGSGNEQYF.

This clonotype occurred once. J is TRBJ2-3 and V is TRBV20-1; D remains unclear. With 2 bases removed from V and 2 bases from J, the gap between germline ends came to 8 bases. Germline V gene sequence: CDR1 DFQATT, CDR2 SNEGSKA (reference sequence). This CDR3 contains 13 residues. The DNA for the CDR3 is TGCAGTGCTAGACGGCCCCTCACAGATACGCAGTATTTT. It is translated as CSARRPLTDTQYF.

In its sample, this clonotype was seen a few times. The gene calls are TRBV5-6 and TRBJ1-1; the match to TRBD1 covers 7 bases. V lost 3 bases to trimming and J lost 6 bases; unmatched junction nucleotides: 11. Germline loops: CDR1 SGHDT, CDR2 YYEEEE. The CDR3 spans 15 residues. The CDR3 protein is CASSSPASGGAEAFF. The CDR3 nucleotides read TGTGCCAGCAGCTCACCAGCCTCAGGGGGGGCTGAAGCTTTCTTT.

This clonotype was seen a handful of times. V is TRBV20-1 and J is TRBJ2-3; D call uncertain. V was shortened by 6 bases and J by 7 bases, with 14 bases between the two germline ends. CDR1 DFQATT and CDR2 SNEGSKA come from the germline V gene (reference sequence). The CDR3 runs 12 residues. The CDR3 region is CSAGLKGNTQYF. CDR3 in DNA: TGCAGTGCCGGTTTAAAGGGAAATACGCAGTATTTT.

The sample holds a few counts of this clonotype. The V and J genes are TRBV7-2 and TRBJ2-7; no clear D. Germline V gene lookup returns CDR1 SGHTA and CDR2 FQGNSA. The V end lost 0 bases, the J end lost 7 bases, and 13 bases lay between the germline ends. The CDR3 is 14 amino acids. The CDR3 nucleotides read TGTGCCAGCAGCTTAGCCCAAATTTATGGGGAGCAGTACTTC. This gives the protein CASSLAQIYGEQYF.

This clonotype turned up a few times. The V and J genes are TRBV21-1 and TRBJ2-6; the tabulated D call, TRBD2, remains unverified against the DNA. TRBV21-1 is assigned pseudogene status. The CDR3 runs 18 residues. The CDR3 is CASSQRGLAGVGANVLTF. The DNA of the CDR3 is TGTGCCAGCAGTCAAAGAGGACTAGCGGGAGTTGGGGCCAACGTCCTGACTTTC.

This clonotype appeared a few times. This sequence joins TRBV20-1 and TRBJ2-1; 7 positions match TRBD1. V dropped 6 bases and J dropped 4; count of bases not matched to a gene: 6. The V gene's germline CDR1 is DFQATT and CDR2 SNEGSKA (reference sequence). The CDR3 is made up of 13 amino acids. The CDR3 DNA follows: TGCAGTGCAGCCGGGGACAGATACAATGAGCAGTTCTTC. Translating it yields CSAAGDRYNEQFF.

CDR3 protein: CASSWVNDYGYTF. CDR3 DNA: TGTGCCAGCAGCTGGGTCAATGACTATGGCTACACCTTC. The chain employs TRBV7-9 and TRBJ1-2; D ambiguous. The germline V gene encodes CDR1 SEHNR and CDR2 FQNEAQ (reference sequence). CDR3 length: 13 residues. V gave up 4 bases and J gave up 3 bases, with 9 bases separating them.

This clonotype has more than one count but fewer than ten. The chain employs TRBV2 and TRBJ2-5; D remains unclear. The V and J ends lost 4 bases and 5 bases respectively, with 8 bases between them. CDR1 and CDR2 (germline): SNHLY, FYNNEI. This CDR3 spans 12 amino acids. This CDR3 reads CASSGMGETQYF. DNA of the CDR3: TGTGCCAGCAGTGGGATGGGGGAGACCCAGTACTTC.

The CDR3 nucleotides are TGTGCCAGCAGTCCTCGGACCTACCGGGACAGGTATCAGCCCCAGCATTTT. This translates into CASSPRTYRDRYQPQHF. The chain employs TRBV28 and TRBJ1-5; TRBD1 matches at 8 bases. V shed 5 bases, J shed 5 bases, and the junction held 14 bases outside the gene matches. The CDR3 has 17 residues. Germline CDR1 reads MDHEN; CDR2 reads SYDVKM. The full variable domain, rest sourced from reference TRBV28 and TRBJ1-5, is DVKVTQSSRYLVKRTGEKVFLECVQDMDHENMFWYRQDPGLGLRLIYFSYDVKMKEKGDIPEGYSVSREKKERFSLILESASTNQTSMYLCASSPRTYRDRYQPQHFGDGTRLSIL.

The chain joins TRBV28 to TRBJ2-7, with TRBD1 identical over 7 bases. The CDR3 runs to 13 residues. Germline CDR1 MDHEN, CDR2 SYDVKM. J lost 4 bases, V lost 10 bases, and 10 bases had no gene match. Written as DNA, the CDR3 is TGTGCCACCTCATACAGGGGAGAATACGAGCAGTACTTC. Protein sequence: CATSYRGEYEQYF.

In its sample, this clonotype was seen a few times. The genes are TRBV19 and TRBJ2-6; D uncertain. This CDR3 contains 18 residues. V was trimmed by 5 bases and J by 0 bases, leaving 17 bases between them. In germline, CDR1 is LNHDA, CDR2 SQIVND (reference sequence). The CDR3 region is CASSSLLGLLSGANVLTF. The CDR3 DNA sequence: TGTGCCAGTAGTTCCCTCTTAGGATTACTCTCTGGGGCCAACGTCCTGACTTTC.

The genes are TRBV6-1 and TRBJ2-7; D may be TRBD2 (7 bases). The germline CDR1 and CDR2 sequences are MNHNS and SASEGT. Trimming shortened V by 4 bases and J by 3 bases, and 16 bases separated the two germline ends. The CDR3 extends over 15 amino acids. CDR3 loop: CASSGGGVGVYEQYF. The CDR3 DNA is TGTGCCAGCAGTGGAGGGGGGGTAGGAGTCTACGAGCAGTACTTC.

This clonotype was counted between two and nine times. CDR3 loop: CATSDSTRRPVGYNEQFF. The DNA for the CDR3 is TGTGCCACCAGTGATTCGACTAGACGCCCCGTCGGCTACAATGAGCAGTTCTTC. The chain carries TRBV24-1 and TRBJ2-1; D perhaps matches TRBD2 (6 bases). Deletions cut 2 bases from V and 3 bases from J, with 19 bases between. The length of the CDR3 is 18 residues. The germline gives CDR1 KGHDR, CDR2 SFDVKD.

The CDR3, as DNA: TGTGCCAGCAGTTTAAATCGCCGGGACACTCATCCTGGGGCCAACGTCCTGACTTTC. It encodes CASSLNRRDTHPGANVLTF. The chain couples TRBV28 to TRBJ2-6; D perhaps matches TRBD1 (6 bases). CDR1 and CDR2 (germline): MDHEN, SYDVKM. The CDR3 is 19 residues long. Trimming removed 2 bases at V and 2 bases at J, with 19 bases between.

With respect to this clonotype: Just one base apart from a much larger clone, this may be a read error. The CDR3 coding sequence is TGTACCAGCAGCCTCCGGACGGGCTTGAACACTGAAGCTTTCTTT. This translates into CTSSLRTGLNTEAFF. The J gene is TRBJ1-1, the V gene TRBV14; unclear D gene. Germline loops: CDR1 SGHDN, CDR2 FVKESK. The CDR3 is 15 residues long.